The rows below give T cell receptor beta chains drawn from one sample of a study of OX40 agonist ivuxolimab in advanced cancers. Some clones are missing from TCRdb's copy, which holds only in-frame ones; the method was immunoSEQ multiplex PCR. This table holds 45,000 to 70,000 clones, approximately 90% found once. The sequenced sample was CD4+ or CD8+ T cells sorted from blood, obtained in a trial of the OX40 agonist ivuxolimab. These receptors all stem from an adult with an advanced solid tumor such as melanoma, head and neck, liver or kidney cancer. Both conserved end residues are part of each CDR3. The D gene is left open where the match is weak. Clone size is stated in some rows and not others, as once, few, many or a class when expanded.

TRBV5-1	TRBJ2-4	TRBD1	-	TGCGCCAGCAGCTTGAGTCAGGGGGTCTTTTGGTACTTC	CASSLSQGVFWYF
TRBV2	TRBJ2-3	-	-	TGTGCCAGTGGGACTGCGAGAGATACGCAGTATTTT	CASGTARDTQYF
TRBV19	TRBJ2-7	-	-	TGTGCCAGTAGTATTGATGGGGGGGCGAGCGAGCAGTACTTC	CASSIDGGASEQYF
TRBV10-3	TRBJ2-7	-	once	TGTGCCATCAGTGAGTCGTTCCACGAGCAGTACTTC	CAISESFHEQYF
TRBV5-5	TRBJ2-2	-	-	TGTGCCAGCAGCTTGGCCGGTACATTCGGACGGGGCACCGGGGAGCTGTTTTTT	CASSLAGTFGRGTGELFF
TRBV27	TRBJ2-2	-	-	TGTGCCAGCAGTTTAGGAGGGGGCCCCGGGGAGCTGTTTTTT	CASSLGGGPGELFF
TRBV30	TRBJ1-4	-	-	TGTGCCTGGAGTGTAGGTTTGGGGGTGGTCGGTGAAAAACTGTTTTTT	CAWSVGLGVVGEKLFF
TRBV5-1	TRBJ1-1	-	-	TGCGCCAGCAGCTTGACGGCAGGGGTGCCCATGAACACTGAAGCTTTCTTT	CASSLTAGVPMNTEAFF
TRBV10-3	TRBJ2-5	-	few	TGTGCCATCAGTGGGCCGGAGGGGACCCAGTACTTC	CAISGPEGTQYF
TRBV6-5	TRBJ1-1	-	-	TGTGCCAGCAGTTACTCGATCTCCAGGGGTGAAGCTTTCTTT	CASSYSISRGEAFF
TRBV19	TRBJ1-4	-	-	TGTGCCAGTAGTTCCTTGATGGAAAAACTGTTTTTT	CASSSLMEKLFF
TRBV28	TRBJ1-3	-	-	TGTGCCAGCAGTTTCGTCTCCTCTGGAAACACCATATATTTT	CASSFVSSGNTIYF
TRBV7-9	TRBJ2-2	TRBD1	-	TGTGCCAGCGGACAGGAGAACACCGGGGAGCTGTTTTTT	CASGQENTGELFF
TRBV5-5	TRBJ2-6	-	-	TGTGCCAGCAGCCGTCAGGGGAATGGGGCCAACGTCCTGACTTTC	CASSRQGNGANVLTF
TRBV19	TRBJ2-3	-	-	TGTGCCAGTAGACAGGGACTCCGCACAGATACGCAGTATTTT	CASRQGLRTDTQYF
TRBV5-4	TRBJ2-7	TRBD2	once	TGTGCCAGCAGCATAGCGGGAGCGAGAGAGCAGTACTTC	CASSIAGAREQYF
TRBV28	TRBJ1-1	-	-	TGTGCCAGCAGTTCCATCACTGAAGCTTTCTTT	CASSSITEAFF
TRBV5-1	TRBJ2-1	TRBD2	-	TGCGCCAGCAGCCTAGGACTAGTTACCAACAATGAGCAGTTCTTC	CASSLGLVTNNEQFF
TRBV25-1	TRBJ2-1	-	-	TGTGCCAGCAGTGAATATTATAATGAGCAGTTCTTC	CASSEYYNEQFF
TRBV2	TRBJ2-3	-	-	TGTGCCAGCAGGTACAGCACAGATACGCAGTATTTT	CASRYSTDTQYF
TRBV11-2	TRBJ2-5	-	-	TGTGCCAGCGTCTCACCTAACCAAGAGACCCAGTACTTC	CASVSPNQETQYF
TRBV9	TRBJ2-1	-	-	TGTGCCAGCAGCGTAGGAACAGGGAGTTACAATGAGCAGTTCTTC	CASSVGTGSYNEQFF
TRBV2	TRBJ1-4	TRBD1	-	TGTGCCAGCACCCCCCAGGGACAGGGAAGGGAAAAACTGTTTTTT	CASTPQGQGREKLFF
TRBV9	TRBJ1-2	-	-	TGTGCCAGCAGCGTCGGGGGCATCTATGGCTACACCTTC	CASSVGGIYGYTF